The present entry profiles one T cell receptor (beta chain) with its context. It has no known antigen specificity. No base-level quality is on record; no much larger clone is a single base apart. Counted from cysteine to phenylalanine, this CDR3 has 14 amino acids. The kept DNA is CDR3 alone, 42 bases in frame from the first base. The germline V gene (reference sequence) yields LNHDA for CDR1 and SQIVND for CDR2. For this chain, trimming is 2 bases at the V end and 5 bases at the J end, and the number of junction bases without a gene match is 3. The library came from the immunoSEQ multiplex PCR assay. The multiplex PCR relied on a mix of 60 forward primers for TCR Vbeta segments and 13 reverse primers for TCR Jbeta segments. A multiplex PCR assay on genomic DNA amplified the CDR3 region of rearranged TCR beta genes. Amplified TCR beta libraries were sequenced as 87-base-pair reads on the Illumina HiSeq System. Turning to the authors' computational methods: Across the 670 or so repertoires, a later analysis counted approximately 75 million unique TCR beta chains, roughly 11 million of which were shared by at least two donors. Raw reads were error-corrected and collapsed into unique sequences by a nearest-neighbor algorithm in which closely related sequences were merged to remove PCR and sequencing errors. Alignment of CDR3 sequences to IMGT reference sequences was used to assign V, D and J gene segments. For a sequence to be retained, a match of at least six nucleotides to both a V gene segment and a J gene segment was required. Rearrangements were called productive when the CDR3 lacked stop codons and stayed in frame with V and J; all others were non-productive. Following IMGT convention, CDR3 was defined as the stretch from the second conserved V-encoded cysteine up to the conserved J-encoded phenylalanine. The earlier analysis of 500 to 650 of the donors excluded any sequence lacking an unambiguous match to a single V gene segment. An earlier analysis of 587 of the donors called V segments functional above 56.7% productive rearrangements and segregating when the between-donor standard deviation exceeded 5%. A statistical classification framework was built for diagnosing cytomegalovirus status from the catalog of TCR beta chain sequences. In a later analysis, TCR nucleotide sequences were compared against IMGT/GENE-DB human TR gene sequences so that V and J genes could be assigned. A later analysis assigned CDR3 sequences and most-parsimonious VDJ recombination scenarios with the TCRdist pipeline. A later analysis defined each TCR beta chain by its CDR3 amino acid sequence plus V-gene family, and excluded reads lacking a unique V-gene family. To address suspected cross-contamination and a sequencing artifact, a later analysis removed 592 highly shared, low-generation-probability nucleotide sequences. In a later analysis, a clonal expansion index for each public chain was calculated from normalized within-repertoire ranks of inferred template counts. In a later analysis, generation probabilities were computed with a VDJ recombination model fitted to out-of-frame rearrangements, and the resulting probabilities were checked against IGoR. Hypergeometric tests were used in a later analysis to score TCR-TCR, TCR-HLA and TCR-CMV co-occurrence, with a repertoire-size bias correction applied to the TCR pairs. False discovery rates were estimated in a later analysis by permuting HLA or CMV assignments 20 times. In a later analysis, co-occurring TCRs were grouped with DBSCAN, and TCRdist sequence similarity was added when clustering was performed within HLA-allele-positive subsets. Repertoires with fewer than 30,000 or more than 120,000 public chains, plus five repertoires with anomalous nucleotide sharing, were excluded from co-occurrence clustering. TCRdb limited this immuneACCESS table to in-frame rearrangements with V and J called. A share of clones is missing; checked studies link under half to unresolved V genes, and the rest is unexplained. That table furnishes V, J and clone size, whereas the DNA furnished D and trimming. The sample table contains around 65,000 clones; only one count was recorded for 70% to 80% of them. Under 3% of the sample lies in the top ten.

The sample belongs to a study of cytomegalovirus exposure and HLA in healthy donors (dated by TCRdb to between 2016 and 2019). Concerning the study at large: In an earlier analysis of fewer than 750 of the donors, 276 Gb of sequence data and approximately 120 million unique TCR beta sequences from roughly 200 million T cells were reported. An early release that covered about 600 HLA-typed donors contained about 300 gigabases of sequencing data and around 85 million unique TCR sequences. Among the 398 genotyped donors, 81% belonged to the genetic ancestry cluster associated with self-reported Caucasian donors. The study aimed to test whether signatures of past pathogen exposure could be identified by cataloging public T cell receptors. The study used immunosequencing to profile the T cell repertoires of around 600 subjects and linked those repertoires to cytomegalovirus serostatus. A separate validation cohort of 100 to 150 different subjects was used in addition to the roughly 700-subject first cohort. To predict cytomegalovirus infection status, the study combined high-throughput TCR immunosequencing, statistical association of individual TCRs with disease status, and machine learning. A later analysis re-analyzed previously published TCR beta repertoires from 550 to 700 donors and added high-resolution HLA genotyping to study TCR occurrence patterns. In the later analysis, no new phenotypic data were used to find candidate immune exposures; instead, reliance was placed on TCR beta sequences and their occurrence across donors. An earlier analysis of a few hundred of the donors applied high-throughput TCR beta sequencing to assess whether each TCR beta V gene segment acted as functional or pseudogenic. Alongside the repertoire data, information on donor age, sex, ethnicity and CMV serostatus was compiled. In a later genetic analysis, genome-wide SNP genotypes for about three fifths of the roughly 670 donors were used, and that subset was treated as a discovery cohort. Every repertoire in the discovery cohort had been generated on one and the same sequencing platform. HLA typing covered class I and class II loci at four-digit resolution. The number of donors typed differed by locus, with roughly 620-630 for A, B, C, DRB1 and DQB1, approximately 500 for DQA1, 600 to 610 for DPA1, and 450 to 480 for DPB1. Five DR-DQ haplotypes were treated as single units for association and clustering because of strong linkage in the cohort. On average, roughly 250,000 unique TCR beta nucleotide sequences were sequenced per donor among 350 to 400 genotyped donors of the cohort, with roughly a sixth of those sequences being non-productive.

In total, more than 500 healthy bone marrow donors made up the cohort. At the time of sampling, all cohort members were nominally healthy, though unrecorded immune exposures were likely present. The donor tested CMV seropositive, placing the donor among the 289 seropositive members of the cohort. Every donor gave a peripheral blood sample, and the peripheral blood mononuclear cells from that sample were used for TCR beta sequencing. The Qiagen DNeasy Blood Extraction Kit was used to extract genomic DNA from the blood cell samples. General conclusions and limits of the study: A later analysis associated about 17,000 TCR beta sequences with specific HLA alleles at a false discovery rate of 0.05. According to a later analysis, TCR association rates differed among HLA loci, with DRB1 alleles showing the most associated TCRs and HLA-C alleles showing the fewest. The 87-base-pair reads could not distinguish some IMGT-functional V segments, including TRBV6-2 and TRBV6-3, so those segments were excluded. Because counts were too low, some 16 rarely observed V segments, including chromosome 9 orphons, were excluded from the earlier analysis of under 650 of the donors. In vitro tests confirmed that a few of the cytomegalovirus-associated TCR beta chains recognize cytomegalovirus antigens. In a later analysis, several top co-occurrence clusters were reported to appear linked to parvovirus B19, influenza, CMV and Epstein-Barr virus. The presence/absence analyses assumed that sequencing depth was roughly uniform across donors, and that assumption may not be true. In a later genetic analysis, a missense DCLRE1C variant was associated with V-gene and J-gene trimming of TCR beta chains, and the association was replicated in an independent cohort. Assigning TCR associations to individual alleles was difficult when HLA alleles, especially DR and DQ, strongly co-occurred. The sequencing pipeline was judged likely to have produced a cluster of highly shared sequence variants as a technical artifact. In a later analysis, HLA-associated TCR beta chains were found to be more clonally expanded and to have lower generation probabilities than equally common non-associated chains. In the study, approximately 150 TCR beta chains were listed as associated with cytomegalovirus. Broadly in line with IMGT annotations, most TCR beta V segments showed up in productive rearrangements about 90% or about 30% of the time in an earlier analysis of 587 of the donors. In a later analysis, most CMV-associated TCR beta chains were found to appear HLA-restricted, with HLA associations seemingly driven largely by CMV exposure. The only immune exposure information available for the cohort was CMV serostatus. Because HLA typing was missing for some donors at each locus, association tests included only the typed subset. This cohort had only TCR beta chains sequenced, and the lack of alpha or paired-chain data limited which features could be detected. Correlated functional status among segregating V segments might reflect linkage disequilibrium, but an unknown experimental factor could not be ruled out. Across donors, most TCR sequences were observed very rarely, whereas some public TCRs were present in many individuals. A further reported finding was that TCR beta sequences accurately predicted the HLA-A and HLA-B alleles for most subjects in the first cohort. In both the original and validation cohorts, the classifier was reported to diagnose cytomegalovirus status with high specificity and sensitivity. The authors suggested that the approach could potentially be generalized to other disease states and immunological phenotypes. According to a later genetic analysis, donors in an Asian-associated ancestry cluster had fewer N-insertions in productive TCRs than the approximately 670-donor mean.

The specimen sequenced was PBMCs. The V gene is TRBV19 and the J gene is TRBJ1-5, with 7 middle bases fitting TRBD1. This clonotype was obtained from a girl under 18 in good health and CMV-seropositive. The nucleotide sequence is given as TGTGCCAGTAGTATATGGCAGGGGGATCAGCCCCAGCATTTT. Its coded protein is CASSIWQGDQPQHF.